This T cell receptor (beta chain) derives from a study of STAT3 mutations in large granular lymphocyte leukemia. Whole-study context: Immunosuppressive therapy was given to more than half of T-LGLL patients.

Looked up from germline, CDR1 is SGHRS and CDR2 is YFSETQ. V was clipped by 0 bases and J by 4 bases; unmatched bases: 15. The CDR3 spans 19 residues. In the case of this clone: As yet, its antigen is unknown.

Overall study results and limits: Every T-cell large granular lymphocyte leukemia patient had at least one immunodominant TCR beta clonotype.

Libraries were prepared by immunoSEQ multiplex PCR; TCRdb keeps only in-frame clonotypes and omits some of them. Of around 39,000 clones listed, roughly 88% were seen once; the top ten hold over 0.35%. This TCR was recovered from a human donor with T large granular lymphocyte leukemia. Some clones in this sample may be carry-over from other donors' samples. The material sequenced was PBMCs. The chain has TRBV5-1 and TRBJ2-5, with 10 bases aligning to TRBD2. CDR3 sequence: CASSLGRTSGNLGGETQYF. The CDR3 nucleotides read TGCGCCAGCAGCTTGGGTCGAACTAGCGGGAATCTGGGAGGAGAGACCCAGTACTTC.